Listed here are 17 T cell receptor beta chains from one sample, sequenced in a study of blood T cell repertoires in COVID-19. The data were produced by immunoSEQ multiplex PCR, yet TCRdb's version contains in-frame clones alone and is incomplete. The data show 150,000 to 200,000 clones, with over 75% seen just once and more than 25% held by the top ten. Sequenced input: peripheral blood. These receptors came from a woman between 65 and 79 years old with acute or convalescent COVID-19.

The rearrangement links TRBV19 to TRBJ1-1; D is perhaps TRBD1 (6 bases). The CDR3 runs to 15 residues. V shed 6 bases and J shed 0 bases, with 14 bases lying between them. Germline assignment: CDR1 LNHDA and CDR2 SQIVND (reference sequence). CDR3 nucleotide sequence: TGTGCCAGTAGGTGGGACAACAAGATGAACACTGAAGCTTTCTTT. It translates to CASRWDNKMNTEAFF. Using reference TRBV19 and TRBJ1-1 for the parts outside the CDR3, the full variable domain is DGGITQSPKYLFRKEGQNVTLSCEQNLNHDAMYWYRQDPGQGLRLIYYSQIVNDFQKGDIAEGYSVSREKKESFPLTVTSAQKNPTAFYLCASRWDNKMNTEAFFGQGTRLTVV.

CDR3 residues: CASSLRSATDTQYF. CDR3 bases: TGTGCCAGCAGCTTACGTAGTGCCACAGATACGCAGTATTTT. This rearrangement joins TRBV7-8 to TRBJ2-3; no firm D call. With 2 bases removed from V and 2 bases from J, the gap between germline ends came to 8 bases. CDR3 length: 14 residues. CDR1 and CDR2 from the germline V gene are SGHVS and FQNEAQ.

CDR3 in DNA: TGTGCCAGCAGCCTACTAGTTTCCGATGAGCAGTTCTTC. Residues: CASSLLVSDEQFF. This chain uses TRBV7-9 with TRBJ2-1; possibly TRBD2 for D (5 bases). Germline loops: CDR1 SEHNR, CDR2 FQNEAQ (reference sequence). The length of the CDR3 is 13 residues. The V gene lost 5 bases and the J gene lost 8 bases, with 13 bases spanning the gap.

The V gene is TRBV20-1, the J gene TRBJ1-1, with D possibly TRBD1 on 5 matching bases. The ends were cut back, 1 base at V and 10 bases at J, with 10 bases in the middle. CDR1 and CDR2 from the germline V gene are DFQATT and SNEGSKA (reference sequence). The CDR3 consists of 11 residues. The CDR3, as DNA: TGCAGTGCTAGAGTTGACAGAGGAGCTTTCTTT. This translates into CSARVDRGAFF.

The CDR3 coding sequence is TGTGCCTGGAGTCCCCCCGCAGGTGGAAACACTGAAGCTTTCTTT. This codes for CAWSPPAGGNTEAFF. This rearrangement joins TRBV30 to TRBJ1-1; D not resolved. CDR3 size: 15 residues. The germline V gene encodes CDR1 GTSNPN and CDR2 SVGIG (reference sequence). V lost 2 bases, J lost 2 bases, and 15 bases lay in between.

This clone appeared once. The V call is TRBV19, the J call TRBJ1-5; 7 bases are a match to TRBD1. This CDR3 spans 15 amino acids. Germline lookup yields CDR1 LNHDA and CDR2 SQIVND (reference sequence). Trimming at V came to 6 bases and at J to 3 bases, leaving 8 bases not matched to a gene. Here the CDR3 reads CASRPQQGYNQPQHF. The CDR3 DNA follows: TGTGCCAGTAGACCTCAACAGGGGTACAATCAGCCCCAGCATTTT. Filled out from reference TRBV19 and TRBJ1-5, the complete variable domain reads DGGITQSPKYLFRKEGQNVTLSCEQNLNHDAMYWYRQDPGQGLRLIYYSQIVNDFQKGDIAEGYSVSREKKESFPLTVTSAQKNPTAFYLCASRPQQGYNQPQHFGDGTRLSIL.

The rearrangement joins TRBV6-5 to TRBJ1-5; no firm D call. The CDR3 contains 14 residues. Trimming removed 2 bases from V and 7 bases from J, with 12 bases in between. Germline CDR1 MNHEY, CDR2 SVGAGI. The CDR3 region has the DNA TGTGCCAGCAGTTACGCTTCAGGAATACAGCCCCAGCATTTT. Its translation is CASSYASGIQPQHF.

The chain employs TRBV5-1 and TRBJ1-1, with D possibly matching TRBD1 (5 bases). Looked up from germline, CDR1 is SGHRS and CDR2 is YFSETQ. V lost 4 bases to trimming and J lost 4 bases, with 17 bases between them. The CDR3 has 15 residues. Written as DNA, the CDR3 is TGCGCCAGCAGCAAGGATGGGGACTCCTTCACTGAAGCTTTCTTT. This gives the protein CASSKDGDSFTEAFF.

J is TRBJ2-5 and V is TRBV3-1 (or the pseudogene TRBV3-2); 8 bases agree with TRBD1. Germline values: CDR1 LGHDT, CDR2 YNNKEL (reference sequence). The CDR3 is 15 amino acids. The V and J ends lost 6 bases and 1 base, in that order; junction bases with no gene match: 7. The CDR3, as DNA: TGTGCCAGCAGATTACAGGGGGACCCCCAAGAGACCCAGTACTTC. It specifies CASRLQGDPQETQYF.

The chain employs TRBV19 and TRBJ1-1; TRBD1 is a possible D gene (5 bases). Germline V lookup: CDR1 LNHDA, CDR2 SQIVND (reference sequence). This CDR3 has 13 amino acids. Trimming pared 7 bases from V and 3 bases from J, leaving 12 bases between. In DNA form, the CDR3 reads TGTGCCAGTAACGATCTAGGGGACACTGAAGCTTTCTTT. Its translation is CASNDLGDTEAFF.

This chain links TRBV30 with TRBJ2-2; 7 nucleotides line up with TRBD1. The CDR3 spans 16 residues. The germline V gene encodes CDR1 GTSNPN and CDR2 SVGIG (reference sequence). The trim removed 2 bases at V and 0 bases at J, leaving 6 bases unmatched. The CDR3 is CAWSRDSPPNTGELFF. In nucleotides, the CDR3 is TGTGCCTGGAGTCGGGACAGCCCGCCGAACACCGGGGAGCTGTTTTTT.

This clone has ten or more counts. The chain couples TRBV6-1 to TRBJ2-5, with TRBD1 identical over 7 bases. Per the germline V gene, CDR1 is MNHNS and CDR2 is SASEGT. V shed 4 bases, J shed 1 base, and the junction held 9 bases outside the gene matches. The CDR3 loop spans 16 amino acids. CDR3 sequence reads: CASSGTGAHPQETQYF. The CDR3 bases are TGTGCCAGCAGTGGAACAGGGGCCCACCCCCAAGAGACCCAGTACTTC.

The CDR3, as DNA: TGCAGCGTTGGTTCAGGGGGAACCCAGCATTTT. This encodes CSVGSGGTQHF. The chain has TRBV29-1 and TRBJ1-5, with 7 positions matching TRBD1. The germline gives CDR1 SQVTM, CDR2 ANQGSEA. The CDR3 runs to 11 residues. The V gene end was trimmed by 4 bases and the J gene end by 11 bases; junction bases not matched to a gene: 5. Full variable domain (rest looked up from reference TRBV29-1 and TRBJ1-5): SAVISQKPSRDICQRGTSLTIQCQVDSQVTMMFWYRQQPGQSLTLIATANQGSEATYESGFVIDKFPISRPNLTFSTLTVSNMSPEDSSIYLCSVGSGGTQHFGDGTRLSIL.

This chain uses TRBV28 with TRBJ1-1; a possible D gene is TRBD1 (5 bases). The germline gives CDR1 MDHEN, CDR2 SYDVKM. There are 13 residues in the CDR3. Deletions cut 8 bases from V and 0 bases from J, with 10 bases between. CDR3 bases: TGTGCCAGCCGTCGGGACTTGAACACTGAAGCTTTCTTT. Protein: CASRRDLNTEAFF.

The V call is TRBV14, the J call TRBJ2-2, with a possible D match to TRBD2 (5 bases). The CDR3 runs to 15 residues. Between the trimmed V and J ends, which lost 2 bases and 7 bases, there was a span of 14 bases. Germline V gives CDR1 SGHDN, CDR2 FVKESK. The CDR3 nucleotides read TGTGCCAGCAGCCAAAGACCACTAGGAGGCGGGGAGCTGTTTTTT. Amino acid sequence: CASSQRPLGGGELFF.

The chain employs TRBV5-1 and TRBJ2-7; 9 bases map to TRBD2. CDR1 is SGHRS, CDR2 YFSETQ, per germline. The CDR3 loop spans 15 amino acids. V lost 0 bases and J lost 2; bases outside the gene matches: 3. CDR3 loop: CASSLGVAGAYEQYF. The CDR3 DNA reads TGCGCCAGCAGCTTGGGAGTAGCGGGAGCCTACGAGCAGTACTTC.

The chain uses TRBV6-5 and TRBJ2-1; 9 nucleotides agree with TRBD2. J gave up 3 bases and V 10 bases, and 7 bases lay outside the gene matches. The CDR3 contains 14 residues. Looked up from germline, CDR1 is MNHEY and CDR2 is SVGAGI. The CDR3 DNA reads as TGTGCCACACGGGCTAGCGGGATCTACAATGAGCAGTTCTTC. It yields the protein CATRASGIYNEQFF.